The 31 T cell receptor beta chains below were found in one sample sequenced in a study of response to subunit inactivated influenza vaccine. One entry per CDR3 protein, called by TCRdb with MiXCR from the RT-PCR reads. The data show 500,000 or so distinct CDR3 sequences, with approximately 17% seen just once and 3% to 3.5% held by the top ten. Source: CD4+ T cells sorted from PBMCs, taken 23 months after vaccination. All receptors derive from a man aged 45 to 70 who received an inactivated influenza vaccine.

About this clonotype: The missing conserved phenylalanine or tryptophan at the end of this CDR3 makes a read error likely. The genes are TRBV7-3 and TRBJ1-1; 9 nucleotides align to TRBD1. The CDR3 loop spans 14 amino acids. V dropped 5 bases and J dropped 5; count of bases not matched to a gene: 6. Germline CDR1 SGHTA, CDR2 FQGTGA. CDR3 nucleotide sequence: TGTGCCAGCAGCCCACAGGGGGCTATTACTGAAGCTTTCTCT. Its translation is CASSPQGAITEAFS.

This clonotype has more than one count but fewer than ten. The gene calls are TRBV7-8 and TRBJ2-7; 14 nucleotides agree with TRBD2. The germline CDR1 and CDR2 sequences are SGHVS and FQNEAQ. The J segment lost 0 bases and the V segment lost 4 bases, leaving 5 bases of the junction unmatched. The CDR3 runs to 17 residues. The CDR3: CASSSLGTSGSSYEQYF. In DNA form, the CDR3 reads TGTGCCAGCAGCTCACTCGGGACTAGCGGGAGCTCCTACGAGCAGTACTTC.

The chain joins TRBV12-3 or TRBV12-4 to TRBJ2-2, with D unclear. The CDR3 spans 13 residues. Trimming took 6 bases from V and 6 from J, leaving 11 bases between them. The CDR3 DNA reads TGTGCCAGCAGCCTACTACGGGCCGGGGAGCTGTTTTTT. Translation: CASSLLRAGELFF.

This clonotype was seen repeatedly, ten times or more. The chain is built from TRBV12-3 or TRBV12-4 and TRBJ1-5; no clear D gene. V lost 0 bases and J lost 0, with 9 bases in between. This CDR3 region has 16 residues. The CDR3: CASSLAWQHSNQPQHF. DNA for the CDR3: TGTGCCAGCAGTTTAGCGTGGCAGCATAGCAATCAGCCCCAGCATTTT.

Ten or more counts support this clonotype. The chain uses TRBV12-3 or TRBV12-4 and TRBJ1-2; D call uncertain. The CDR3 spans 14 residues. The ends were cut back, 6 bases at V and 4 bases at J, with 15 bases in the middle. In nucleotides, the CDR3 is TGTGCCAGCAGAGGGATCGTATCCCTCTATGGCTACACCTTC. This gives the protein CASRGIVSLYGYTF.

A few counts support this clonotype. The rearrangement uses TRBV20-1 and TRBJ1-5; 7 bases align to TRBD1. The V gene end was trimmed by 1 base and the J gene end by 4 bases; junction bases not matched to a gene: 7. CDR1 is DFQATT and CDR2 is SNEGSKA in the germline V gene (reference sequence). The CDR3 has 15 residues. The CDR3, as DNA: TGCAGTGCTAGAGCTCCGACAGGGCGGAATCAGCCCCAGCATTTT. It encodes CSARAPTGRNQPQHF.

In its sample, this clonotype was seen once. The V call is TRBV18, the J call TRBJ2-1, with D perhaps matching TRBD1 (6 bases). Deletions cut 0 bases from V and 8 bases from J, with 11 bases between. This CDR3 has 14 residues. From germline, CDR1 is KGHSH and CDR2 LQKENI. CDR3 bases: TGTGCCAGCTCACCACCGATGGGACAATATGAGCAGTTCTTC. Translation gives CASSPPMGQYEQFF. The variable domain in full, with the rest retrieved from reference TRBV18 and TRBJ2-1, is NAGVMQNPRHLVRRRGQEARLRCSPMKGHSHVYWYRQLPEEGLKFMVYLQKENIIDESGMPKERFSAEFPKEGPSILRIQQVVRGDSAAYFCASSPPMGQYEQFFGPGTRLTVL.

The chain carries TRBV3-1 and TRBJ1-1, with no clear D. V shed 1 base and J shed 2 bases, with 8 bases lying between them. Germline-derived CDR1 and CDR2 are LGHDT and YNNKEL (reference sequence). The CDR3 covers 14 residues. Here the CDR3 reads CASSQATVNTEAFF. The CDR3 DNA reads TGTGCCAGCAGCCAAGCGACGGTTAACACTGAAGCTTTCTTT.

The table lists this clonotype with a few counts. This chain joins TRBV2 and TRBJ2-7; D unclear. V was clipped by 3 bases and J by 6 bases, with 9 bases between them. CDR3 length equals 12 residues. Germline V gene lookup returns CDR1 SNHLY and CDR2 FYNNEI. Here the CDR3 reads CASSELKREQYF. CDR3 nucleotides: TGTGCCAGCAGTGAGCTCAAACGCGAGCAGTACTTC.

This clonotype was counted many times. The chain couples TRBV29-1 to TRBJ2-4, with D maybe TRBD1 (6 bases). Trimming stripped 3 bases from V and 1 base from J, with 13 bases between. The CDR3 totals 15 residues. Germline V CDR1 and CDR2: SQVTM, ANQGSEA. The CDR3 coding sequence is TGCAGCGTTGAGTTTGGGGACACTGCCAAAAACATTCAGTACTTC. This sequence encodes CSVEFGDTAKNIQYF.

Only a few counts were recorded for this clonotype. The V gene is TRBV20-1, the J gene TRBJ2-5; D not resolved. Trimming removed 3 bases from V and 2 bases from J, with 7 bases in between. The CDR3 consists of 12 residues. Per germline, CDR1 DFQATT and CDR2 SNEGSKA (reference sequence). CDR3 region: CSASHRQETQYF. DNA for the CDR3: TGCAGTGCTAGCCATAGGCAAGAGACCCAGTACTTC.

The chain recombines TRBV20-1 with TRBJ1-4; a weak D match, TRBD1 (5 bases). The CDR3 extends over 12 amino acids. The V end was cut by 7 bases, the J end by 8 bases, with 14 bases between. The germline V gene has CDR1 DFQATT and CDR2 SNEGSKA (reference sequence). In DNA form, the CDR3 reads TGCAGTGTCAGGGCGTATGCAGAAAAACTGTTTTTT. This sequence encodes CSVRAYAEKLFF.

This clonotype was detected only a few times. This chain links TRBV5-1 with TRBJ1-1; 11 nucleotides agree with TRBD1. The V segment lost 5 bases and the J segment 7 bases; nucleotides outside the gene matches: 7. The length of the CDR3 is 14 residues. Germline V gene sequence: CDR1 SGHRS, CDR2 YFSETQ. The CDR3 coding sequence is TGCGCCAGCAGAGGACAGGGGGCACGAGTTGAAGCTTTCTTT. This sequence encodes CASRGQGARVEAFF.

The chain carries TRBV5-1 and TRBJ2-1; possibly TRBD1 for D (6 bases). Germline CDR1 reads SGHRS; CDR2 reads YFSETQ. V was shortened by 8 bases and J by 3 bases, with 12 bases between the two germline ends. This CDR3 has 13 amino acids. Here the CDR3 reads CASTTGIYNEQFF. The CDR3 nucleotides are TGCGCCAGTACCACAGGGATCTACAATGAGCAGTTCTTC.

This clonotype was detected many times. The CDR3 spells CSVRQSSYGYTF. CDR3 coding DNA: TGCAGCGTTAGACAGAGTTCCTATGGCTACACCTTC. V usage is TRBV29-1 and J usage is TRBJ1-2, with a tentative D call TRBD1 (5 bases). Trimming stripped 5 bases from V and 4 bases from J, with 11 bases between. The CDR3 is made up of 12 amino acids. CDR1 and CDR2 from the germline V gene are SQVTM and ANQGSEA. Full variable domain (missing parts from reference TRBV29-1 and TRBJ1-2): SAVISQKPSRDICQRGTSLTIQCQVDSQVTMMFWYRQQPGQSLTLIATANQGSEATYESGFVIDKFPISRPNLTFSTLTVSNMSPEDSSIYLCSVRQSSYGYTFGSGTRLTVV.

The CDR3 bases are TGCAGTGCTACTCCGACTAGGCGCACAGATACGCAGTATTTT. This translates into CSATPTRRTDTQYF. The chain recombines TRBV20-1 with TRBJ2-3, with D possibly being TRBD2 (6 bases). The V and J ends lost 4 bases and 1 base respectively, with 12 bases between them. The CDR3 runs 14 residues. Germline V gene lookup returns CDR1 DFQATT and CDR2 SNEGSKA (reference sequence).

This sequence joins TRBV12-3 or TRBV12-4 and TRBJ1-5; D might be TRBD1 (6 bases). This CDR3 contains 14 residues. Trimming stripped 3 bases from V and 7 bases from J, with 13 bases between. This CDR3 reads CASSFGGAEQPQHF. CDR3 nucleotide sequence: TGTGCCAGCAGTTTTGGGGGGGCGGAACAGCCCCAGCATTTT.

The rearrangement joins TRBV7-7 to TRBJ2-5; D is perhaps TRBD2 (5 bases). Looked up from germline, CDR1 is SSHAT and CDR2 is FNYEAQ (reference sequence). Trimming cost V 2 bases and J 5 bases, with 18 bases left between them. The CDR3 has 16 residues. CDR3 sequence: CASSLIGLAGSETQYF. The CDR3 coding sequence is TGTGCCAGCAGCTTAATAGGCCTAGCCGGTAGCGAGACCCAGTACTTC.

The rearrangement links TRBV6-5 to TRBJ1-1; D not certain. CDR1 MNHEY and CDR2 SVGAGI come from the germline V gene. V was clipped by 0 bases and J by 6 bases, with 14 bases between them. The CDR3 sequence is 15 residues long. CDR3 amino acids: CASSYSRNGRSEAFF. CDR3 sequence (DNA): TGTGCCAGCAGTTACTCCCGAAACGGGAGGTCTGAAGCTTTCTTT.

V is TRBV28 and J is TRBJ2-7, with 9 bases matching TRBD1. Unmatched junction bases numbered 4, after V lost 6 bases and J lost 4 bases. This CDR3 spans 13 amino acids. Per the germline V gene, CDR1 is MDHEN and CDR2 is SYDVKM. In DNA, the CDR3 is TGTGCCAGCAGACGACAGGGGGTGTACGAGCAGTACTTC. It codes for CASRRQGVYEQYF.

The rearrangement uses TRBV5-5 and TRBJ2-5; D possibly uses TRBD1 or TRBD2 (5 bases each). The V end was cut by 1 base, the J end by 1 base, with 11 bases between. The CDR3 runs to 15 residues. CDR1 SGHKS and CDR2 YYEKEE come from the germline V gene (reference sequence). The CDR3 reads CASSLTGGSQETQYF. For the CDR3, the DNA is TGTGCCAGCAGCTTGACAGGAGGCAGCCAAGAGACCCAGTACTTC.

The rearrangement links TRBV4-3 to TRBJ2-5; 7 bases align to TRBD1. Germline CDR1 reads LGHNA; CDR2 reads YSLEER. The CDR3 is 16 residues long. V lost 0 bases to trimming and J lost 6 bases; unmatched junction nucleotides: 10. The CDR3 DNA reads TGCGCCAGCAGCCAAGATCTACGAGGGGGCCCCAAGACCCAGTACTTC. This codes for CASSQDLRGGPKTQYF.

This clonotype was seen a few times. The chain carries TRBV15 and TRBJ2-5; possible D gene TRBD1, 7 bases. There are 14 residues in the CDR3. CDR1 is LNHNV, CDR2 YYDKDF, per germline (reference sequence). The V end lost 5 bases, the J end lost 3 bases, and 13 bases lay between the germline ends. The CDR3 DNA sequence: TGTGCCACCAGCCTGGACAGGACTAAAGAGACCCAGTACTTC. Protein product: CATSLDRTKETQYF.

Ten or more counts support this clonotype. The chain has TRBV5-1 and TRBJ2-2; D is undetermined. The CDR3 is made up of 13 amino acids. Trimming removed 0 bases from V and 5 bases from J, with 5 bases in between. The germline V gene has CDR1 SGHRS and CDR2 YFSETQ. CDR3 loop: CASSLGETGELFF. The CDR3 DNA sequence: TGCGCCAGCAGCTTGGGAGAAACCGGGGAGCTGTTTTTT.

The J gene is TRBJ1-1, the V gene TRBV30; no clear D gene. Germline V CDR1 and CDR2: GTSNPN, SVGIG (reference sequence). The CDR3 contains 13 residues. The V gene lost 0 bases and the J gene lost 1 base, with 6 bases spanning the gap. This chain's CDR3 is CAWSVSWNTEAFF. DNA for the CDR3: TGTGCCTGGAGTGTAAGCTGGAACACTGAAGCTTTCTTT.

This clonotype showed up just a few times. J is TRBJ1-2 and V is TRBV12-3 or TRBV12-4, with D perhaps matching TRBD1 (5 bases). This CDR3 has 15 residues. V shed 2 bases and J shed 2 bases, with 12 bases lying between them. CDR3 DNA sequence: TGTGCCAGCAGTTTATCGGCAGGGAGAAACTATGGCTACACCTTC. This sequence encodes CASSLSAGRNYGYTF.

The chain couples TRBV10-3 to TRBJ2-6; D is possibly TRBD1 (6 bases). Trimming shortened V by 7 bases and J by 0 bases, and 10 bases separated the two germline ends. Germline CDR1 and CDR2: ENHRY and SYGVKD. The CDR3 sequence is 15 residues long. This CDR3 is CAITGQSSGANVLTF. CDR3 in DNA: TGTGCCATCACCGGACAGTCCTCTGGGGCCAACGTCCTGACTTTC.

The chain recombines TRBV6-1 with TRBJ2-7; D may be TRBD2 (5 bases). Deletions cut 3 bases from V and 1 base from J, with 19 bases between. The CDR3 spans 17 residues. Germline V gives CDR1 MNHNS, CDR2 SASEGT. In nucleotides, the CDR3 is TGTGCCAGCAGTGATTATACCTGGAGGCCGGGTTCCTACGAGCAGTACTTC. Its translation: CASSDYTWRPGSYEQYF.

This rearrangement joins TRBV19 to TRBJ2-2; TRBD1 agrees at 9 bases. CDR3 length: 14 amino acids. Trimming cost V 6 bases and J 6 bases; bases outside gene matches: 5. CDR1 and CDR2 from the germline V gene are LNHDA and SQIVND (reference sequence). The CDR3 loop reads CASSEHRGPGELFF. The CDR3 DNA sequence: TGTGCCAGTAGCGAACACAGGGGGCCCGGGGAGCTGTTTTTT.

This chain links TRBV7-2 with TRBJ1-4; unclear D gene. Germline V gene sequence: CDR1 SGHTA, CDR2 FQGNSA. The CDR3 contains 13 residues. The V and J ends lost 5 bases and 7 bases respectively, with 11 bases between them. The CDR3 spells CASSAKGVEKLFF. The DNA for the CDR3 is TGTGCCAGCAGCGCAAAGGGCGTTGAAAAACTGTTTTTT.

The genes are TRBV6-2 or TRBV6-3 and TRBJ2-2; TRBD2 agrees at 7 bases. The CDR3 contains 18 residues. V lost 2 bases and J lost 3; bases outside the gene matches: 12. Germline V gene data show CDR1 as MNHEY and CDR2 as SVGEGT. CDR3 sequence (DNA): TGTGCCAGCAGTTACGGTATTGCTAGCGGTGTTTACACCGGGGAGCTGTTTTTT. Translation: CASSYGIASGVYTGELFF.